The 26 T cell receptor beta chains below were found in one sample sequenced in a study of blood T cells in healthy people across ages. Then a second PCR, running about 6 to 11 cycles, was carried out with a sample-barcoded 5' primer and a J-beta primer mix. From the 5' RACE reads, TCRdb called clonotypes with MiXCR, one entry per CDR3 protein. The data show 1.2 million to 1.5 million distinct CDR3 sequences, with 42% seen just once and under 8% held by the top ten. Sequenced material: blood. The source of these receptors is a woman under 30 in good health.

The V and J genes are TRBV9 and TRBJ2-3; D may be TRBD1 or TRBD2 (5 bases each). The length of the CDR3 is 17 residues. Trimming pared 0 bases from V and 5 bases from J, leaving 19 bases between. Germline V gene lookup returns CDR1 SGDLS and CDR2 YYNGEE. The CDR3 sequence is CASSVATGPKLVDTQYF. CDR3 bases: TGTGCCAGCAGCGTAGCTACGGGACCCAAATTGGTAGATACGCAGTATTTT.

V and J are TRBV30 and TRBJ2-7; 8 bases map to TRBD1. Trimming removed 1 base from V and 2 bases from J; junction bases left unmatched: 7. The CDR3 sequence is 15 residues long. Germline lookup yields CDR1 GTSNPN and CDR2 SVGIG (reference sequence). The CDR3 sequence: CAWSAAGQGPYEQYF. CDR3 in DNA: TGTGCCTGGAGTGCCGCCGGACAGGGTCCCTACGAGCAGTACTTC.

This clonotype turned up a few times. V gene TRBV29-1 combines with J gene TRBJ1-2; TRBD1 might be the D (5 bases). The germline gives CDR1 SQVTM, CDR2 ANQGSEA. V gave up 1 base and J gave up 0 bases, with 9 bases separating them. This CDR3 has 14 amino acids. The CDR3 is CSVEVSGTNYGYTF. The CDR3 DNA reads TGCAGCGTTGAAGTGTCAGGGACTAACTATGGCTACACCTTC.

This clonotype was detected once. The genes are TRBV27 and TRBJ1-1; a weak D match, TRBD1 (5 bases). The length of the CDR3 is 12 residues. Trimming stripped 4 bases from V and 11 bases from J, with 14 bases between. Germline assignment: CDR1 MNHEY and CDR2 SMNVEV (reference sequence). Here the CDR3 DNA reads TGTGCCAGCAGTTCCTCCCTCAGGGAGGCTTTCTTT. Translation: CASSSSLREAFF.

The rearrangement uses TRBV20-1 and TRBJ2-7; 15 bases are shared with TRBD2. Germline V CDR1 and CDR2: DFQATT, SNEGSKA (reference sequence). V shed 6 bases, J shed 7 bases, and the junction held 10 bases outside the gene matches. The CDR3 contains 15 residues. The CDR3 protein is CSAGLAGGINNEQYF. The CDR3 DNA is TGCAGTGCAGGACTAGCGGGAGGGATAAACAATGAGCAGTACTTC.

The genes are TRBV4-2 and TRBJ2-2; D remains unclear. V gave up 0 bases and J gave up 2 bases, with 7 bases separating them. Germline CDR1 reads LGHNA; CDR2 reads YNFKEQ. The CDR3 is 15 residues long. This CDR3 is CASSQDHSNTGELFF. CDR3 DNA sequence: TGTGCCAGCAGCCAAGACCACTCTAACACCGGGGAGCTGTTTTTT.

This chain links TRBV27 with TRBJ2-3; D might be TRBD2 (6 bases). Trimming pared 3 bases from V and 8 bases from J, leaving 9 bases between. The germline V gene has CDR1 MNHEY and CDR2 SMNVEV (reference sequence). The length of the CDR3 is 12 residues. Here the CDR3 reads CASSLRGATQYF. The CDR3, as DNA: TGTGCCAGCAGTTTGCGCGGGGCTACGCAGTATTTT.

In this sample, this clonotype turned up a few times. The chain joins TRBV28 to TRBJ1-2; tentative D call: TRBD1 (6 bases). CDR1 and CDR2 from the germline V gene are MDHEN and SYDVKM. V gave up 6 bases and J gave up 3 bases, with 11 bases separating them. The CDR3 has 13 amino acids. The CDR3 here is CASRTGPDYGYTF. The CDR3 nucleotides are TGTGCCAGCAGGACAGGCCCTGACTATGGCTACACCTTC.

This clonotype was detected ten times or more. V gene TRBV29-1 combines with J gene TRBJ2-5; no reliable D call. The length of the CDR3 is 12 residues. Germline V gene data show CDR1 as SQVTM and CDR2 as ANQGSEA. V lost 4 bases and J lost 2, with 8 bases in between. As DNA, the CDR3 is TGCAGCGTTGTGAGCGCGCAAGAGACCCAGTACTTC. Residues: CSVVSAQETQYF.

As DNA, the CDR3 is TGCAGTGCCTTCGGACGGGATGGCTACACCTTC. It is translated as CSAFGRDGYTF. The gene calls are TRBV20-1 and TRBJ1-2; D is unresolved. The CDR3 is 11 amino acids. Germline CDR1 is DFQATT and CDR2 is SNEGSKA (reference sequence). Trimming removed 6 bases at V and 6 bases at J, with 11 bases between.

The J gene is TRBJ1-1, the V gene TRBV21-1; the table assigns TRBD1, which was not confirmed against the DNA. TRBV21-1 is a listed pseudogene. The CDR3 has 16 amino acids. CDR3 loop: CASSKEPTGENTEAFF. The CDR3 DNA is TGTGCCAGCAGCAAAGAACCCACAGGGGAGAACACTGAAGCTTTCTTT.

This clonotype was observed a handful of times. The chain joins TRBV20-1 to TRBJ2-5; D might be TRBD1 (6 bases). V was pared by 0 bases and J by 6 bases, with 11 bases between. CDR1 is DFQATT and CDR2 is SNEGSKA in the germline V gene (reference sequence). The CDR3 loop spans 13 amino acids. The CDR3 is CSARDRDTKTQYF. The CDR3 region has the DNA TGCAGTGCTAGAGATCGGGACACGAAGACCCAGTACTTC.

In its sample, this clonotype was seen many times. The chain employs TRBV5-5 and TRBJ2-7, with D perhaps TRBD2 (6 bases). This CDR3 region has 14 residues. Germline V gene lookup returns CDR1 SGHKS and CDR2 YYEKEE (reference sequence). The germline V and J ends were trimmed by 1 base and 2 bases, with 10 bases remaining between them. The CDR3 here is CASSLRRVPYEQYF. The CDR3 region has the DNA TGTGCCAGCAGCTTGCGGAGGGTACCCTACGAGCAGTACTTC.

Note on this clonotype: At one end the junction does not follow the germline gene, possibly because of a read error. This chain joins TRBV20-1 and TRBJ2-5; perhaps TRBD1 as D (5 bases). The germline gives CDR1 DFQATT, CDR2 SNEGSKA (reference sequence). The CDR3 runs to 14 residues. CDR3 DNA: TGCAATGCTAGAGATGACAGCGAGCCAGAGACCCAGTACTTC. This translates into CNARDDSEPETQYF.

The chain joins TRBV7-9 to TRBJ1-5; D unclear. CDR1 is SEHNR and CDR2 is FQNEAQ in the germline V gene (reference sequence). V lost 5 bases to trimming and J lost 1 base, with 9 bases between them. CDR3 size: 14 residues. The chain's CDR3 is CASSTPGSNQPQHF. The CDR3 nucleotides are TGTGCCAGCAGCACTCCCGGGAGCAATCAGCCCCAGCATTTT.

The rearrangement uses TRBV24-1 and TRBJ2-7, with D unresolved. The germline gives CDR1 KGHDR, CDR2 SFDVKD. Trimming shortened V by 3 bases and J by 1 base, and 9 bases separated the two germline ends. This CDR3 is built from 14 residues. The DNA for the CDR3 is TGTGCCACCAGTGATAGTATCACATCCTACGAGCAGTACTTC. Translated, it gives CATSDSITSYEQYF.

The genes are TRBV10-3 and TRBJ2-3; 11 nucleotides match TRBD2. CDR1 and CDR2 from the germline V gene are ENHRY and SYGVKD. Trimming removed 6 bases from V and 1 base from J; junction bases left unmatched: 6. The CDR3 has 16 amino acids. The CDR3 is CAISPIAGGGTDTQYF. CDR3 sequence (DNA): TGTGCCATCAGCCCCATAGCGGGGGGGGGCACAGATACGCAGTATTTT.

This clonotype was seen only a few times. The chain is built from TRBV4-1 and TRBJ2-1, with 11 bases lining up with TRBD2. CDR3 length equals 18 residues. V shed 1 base and J 0 bases; nucleotides not matched to a gene: 5. The V gene's germline CDR1 is MGHRA and CDR2 YSYEKL. The CDR3 coding sequence is TGCGCCAGCAGCCAAGGGGTTAGCGGGGGGGCCTCCTACAATGAGCAGTTCTTC. This sequence encodes CASSQGVSGGASYNEQFF.

The V and J genes are TRBV29-1 and TRBJ1-3; 8 bases align to TRBD1. The V segment lost 6 bases and the J segment 4 bases; nucleotides outside the gene matches: 5. CDR3 length: 13 amino acids. Per germline, CDR1 SQVTM and CDR2 ANQGSEA. The CDR3 DNA is TGCAGCGTCAGAGGGACAGGCGGAAACACCATATATTTT. Its translation: CSVRGTGGNTIYF.

This chain joins TRBV25-1 and TRBJ1-3; D perhaps matches TRBD1 (6 bases). CDR3 size: 15 residues. Germline V gene data show CDR1 as MGHDK and CDR2 as SYGVNS. V was clipped by 1 base and J by 2 bases, with 9 bases between them. CDR3 sequence: CASSESGAAGNTIYF. The CDR3 nucleotides read TGTGCCAGCAGTGAATCGGGGGCAGCTGGAAACACCATATATTTT.

This clonotype was observed once. The chain carries TRBV11-1 and TRBJ2-1, with TRBD2 matching over 9 bases. Germline V gene lookup returns CDR1 SGHAT and CDR2 FQDESV (reference sequence). CDR3 length: 16 residues. V shed 1 base and J 8 bases; nucleotides not matched to a gene: 9. CDR3 region: CASSLVLAGGLYEQFF. Here the CDR3 DNA reads TGTGCCAGCAGCTTAGTACTGGCGGGAGGGTTGTATGAGCAGTTCTTC.

This clonotype was observed a few times. V is TRBV27 and J is TRBJ1-2; TRBD1 might be the D (5 bases). With 0 bases removed from V and 7 bases from J, the gap between germline ends came to 9 bases. CDR1 is MNHEY, CDR2 SMNVEV, per germline (reference sequence). The CDR3 runs to 13 residues. CDR3 nucleotides: TGTGCCAGCAGTTTATCGGGGGAGATTGGCTACACCTTC. Encoded protein: CASSLSGEIGYTF.

This rearrangement joins TRBV25-1 to TRBJ2-5; maybe TRBD1 (5 bases). Germline V gene sequence: CDR1 MGHDK, CDR2 SYGVNS. The ends were cut back, 6 bases at V and 11 bases at J, with 22 bases in the middle. The CDR3 covers 14 residues. The DNA for the CDR3 is TGTGCCAGCAGAGGCAAAGGGGCCGTCGATGAGCAGTACTTC. Its protein is CASRGKGAVDEQYF.

This chain links TRBV3-1 with TRBJ1-1; D gene uncertain. This CDR3 region has 15 residues. Germline values: CDR1 LGHDT, CDR2 YNNKEL (reference sequence). Trimming removed 0 bases at V and 1 base at J, with 9 bases between. CDR3 amino acids: CASSQDQAPNTEAFF. The CDR3 region has the DNA TGTGCCAGCAGCCAAGATCAGGCCCCGAACACTGAAGCTTTCTTT.

The gene calls are TRBV12-3 or TRBV12-4 and TRBJ2-1, with a weak D call TRBD1 (6 bases). The CDR3 sequence is 18 residues long. V shed 1 base and J shed 7 bases, with 23 bases lying between them. The CDR3 region is CASSLEGRRQGTGNEQFF. DNA of the CDR3: TGTGCCAGCAGTTTAGAGGGGAGAAGGCAGGGGACGGGGAATGAGCAGTTCTTC.

V and J are TRBV29-1 and TRBJ2-1; 8 nucleotides align to TRBD1. Germline V gene data show CDR1 as SQVTM and CDR2 as ANQGSEA. CDR3 size: 14 residues. The V and J ends lost 5 bases and 3 bases, in that order; junction bases with no gene match: 6. CDR3: CSVKTGALYNEQFF. For the CDR3, the DNA is TGCAGCGTTAAGACAGGGGCCCTCTACAATGAGCAGTTCTTC.